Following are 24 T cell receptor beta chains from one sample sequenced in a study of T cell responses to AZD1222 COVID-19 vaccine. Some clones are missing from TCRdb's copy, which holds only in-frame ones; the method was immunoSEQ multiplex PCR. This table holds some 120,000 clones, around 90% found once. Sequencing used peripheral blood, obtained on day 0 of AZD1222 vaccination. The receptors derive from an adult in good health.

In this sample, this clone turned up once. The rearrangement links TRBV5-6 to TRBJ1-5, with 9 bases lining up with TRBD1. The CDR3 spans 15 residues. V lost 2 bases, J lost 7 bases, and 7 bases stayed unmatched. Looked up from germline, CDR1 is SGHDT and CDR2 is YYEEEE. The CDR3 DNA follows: TGTGCCAGCAGCTTTTGGGACAGGGTGAGACAGCCCCAGCATTTT. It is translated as CASSFWDRVRQPQHF.

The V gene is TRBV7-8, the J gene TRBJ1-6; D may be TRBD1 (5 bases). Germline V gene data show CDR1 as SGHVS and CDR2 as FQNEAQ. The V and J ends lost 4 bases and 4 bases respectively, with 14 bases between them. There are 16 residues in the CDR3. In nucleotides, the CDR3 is TGTGCCAGCAGCTCCCAGGGAGGCCCATATAATTCACCCCTCCACTTT. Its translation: CASSSQGGPYNSPLHF.

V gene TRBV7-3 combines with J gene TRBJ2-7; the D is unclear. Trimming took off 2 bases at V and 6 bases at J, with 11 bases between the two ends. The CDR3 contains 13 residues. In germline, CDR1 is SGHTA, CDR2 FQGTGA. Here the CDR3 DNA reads TGTGCCAGCAGCTTAGAGGTTTACTCCGAGCAGTACTTC. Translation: CASSLEVYSEQYF.

The CDR3 is CASSFIDRDNSPLHF. CDR3 in DNA: TGTGCCAGCAGTTTCATCGACAGGGATAATTCACCCCTCCACTTT. This chain uses TRBV28 with TRBJ1-6; TRBD1 aligns across 7 bases. The CDR3 totals 15 residues. The J segment lost 5 bases and the V segment lost 3 bases, leaving 4 bases of the junction unmatched. In germline, CDR1 is MDHEN, CDR2 SYDVKM.

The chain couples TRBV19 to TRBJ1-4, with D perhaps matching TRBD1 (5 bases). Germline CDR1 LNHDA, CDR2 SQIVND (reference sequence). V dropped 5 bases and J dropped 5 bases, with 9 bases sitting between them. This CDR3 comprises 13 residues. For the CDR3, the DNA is TGTGCCAGTAGTTTGACAGAGAATGAAAAACTGTTTTTT. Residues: CASSLTENEKLFF.

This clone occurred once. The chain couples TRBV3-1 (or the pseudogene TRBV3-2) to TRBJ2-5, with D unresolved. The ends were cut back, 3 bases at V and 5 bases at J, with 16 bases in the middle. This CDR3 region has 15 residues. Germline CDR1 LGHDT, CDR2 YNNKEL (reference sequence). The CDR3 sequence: CASSHQRLVSETQYF. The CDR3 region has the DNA TGTGCCAGCAGCCACCAACGTCTCGTCTCGGAGACCCAGTACTTC.

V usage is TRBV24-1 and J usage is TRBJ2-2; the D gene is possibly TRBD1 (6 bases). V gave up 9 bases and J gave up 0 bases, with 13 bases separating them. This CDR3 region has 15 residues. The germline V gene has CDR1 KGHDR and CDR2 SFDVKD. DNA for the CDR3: TGTGCCACCTCACGGGACAAATCGAACACCGGGGAGCTGTTTTTT. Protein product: CATSRDKSNTGELFF.

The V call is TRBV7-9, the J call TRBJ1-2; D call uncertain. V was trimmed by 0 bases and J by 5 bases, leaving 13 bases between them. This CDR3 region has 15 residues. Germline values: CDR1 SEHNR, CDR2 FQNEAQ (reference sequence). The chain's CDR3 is CASSLARAGLYGYTF. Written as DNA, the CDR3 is TGTGCCAGCAGCTTAGCGCGCGCAGGCCTATATGGCTACACCTTC. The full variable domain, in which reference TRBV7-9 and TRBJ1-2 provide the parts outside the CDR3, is DTGVSQNPRHKITKRGQNVTFRCDPISEHNRLYWYRQTLGQGPEFLTYFQNEAQLEKSRLLSDRFSAERPKGSFSTLEIQRTEQGDSAMYLCASSLARAGLYGYTFGSGTRLTVV.

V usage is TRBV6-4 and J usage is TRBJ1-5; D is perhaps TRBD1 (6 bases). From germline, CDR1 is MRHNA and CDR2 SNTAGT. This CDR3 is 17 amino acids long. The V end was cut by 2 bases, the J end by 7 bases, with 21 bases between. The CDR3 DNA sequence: TGTGCCAGCAGTGACCGCCTGGACAGCTTATCACAACAGCCCCAGCATTTT. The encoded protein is CASSDRLDSLSQQPQHF.

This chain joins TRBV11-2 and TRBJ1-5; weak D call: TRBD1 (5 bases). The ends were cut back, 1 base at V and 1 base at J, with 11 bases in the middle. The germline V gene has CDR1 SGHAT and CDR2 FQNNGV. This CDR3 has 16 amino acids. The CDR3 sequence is CASSLGLRGSNQPQHF. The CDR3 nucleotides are TGTGCCAGCAGCTTAGGTCTGAGGGGAAGCAATCAGCCCCAGCATTTT.

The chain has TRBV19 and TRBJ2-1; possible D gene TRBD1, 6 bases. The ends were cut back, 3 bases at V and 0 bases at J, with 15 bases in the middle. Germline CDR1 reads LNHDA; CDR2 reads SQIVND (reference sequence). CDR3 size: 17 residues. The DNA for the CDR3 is TGTGCCAGTAGTATCGTAGGGGGTCGGAACTCCTACAATGAGCAGTTCTTC. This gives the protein CASSIVGGRNSYNEQFF.

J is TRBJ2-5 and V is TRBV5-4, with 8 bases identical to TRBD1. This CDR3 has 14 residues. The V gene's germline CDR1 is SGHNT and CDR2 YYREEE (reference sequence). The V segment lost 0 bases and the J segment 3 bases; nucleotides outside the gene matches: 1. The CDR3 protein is CASSLGQGKETQYF. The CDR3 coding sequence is TGTGCCAGCAGCTTGGGACAGGGGAAAGAGACCCAGTACTTC.

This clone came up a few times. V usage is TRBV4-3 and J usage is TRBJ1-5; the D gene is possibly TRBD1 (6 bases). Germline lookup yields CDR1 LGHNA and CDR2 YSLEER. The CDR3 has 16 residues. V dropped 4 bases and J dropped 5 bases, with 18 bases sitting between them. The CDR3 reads CASSPSGTGQDQPQHF. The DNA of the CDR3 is TGCGCCAGCAGCCCCTCTGGCACAGGGCAAGATCAGCCCCAGCATTTT.

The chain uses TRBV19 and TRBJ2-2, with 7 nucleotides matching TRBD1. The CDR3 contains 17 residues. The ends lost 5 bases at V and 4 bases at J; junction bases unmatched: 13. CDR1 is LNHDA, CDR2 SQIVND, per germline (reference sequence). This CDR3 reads CASSGLWGTETTGELFF. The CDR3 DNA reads TGTGCCAGTAGTGGCCTTTGGGGGACAGAAACCACCGGGGAGCTGTTTTTT.

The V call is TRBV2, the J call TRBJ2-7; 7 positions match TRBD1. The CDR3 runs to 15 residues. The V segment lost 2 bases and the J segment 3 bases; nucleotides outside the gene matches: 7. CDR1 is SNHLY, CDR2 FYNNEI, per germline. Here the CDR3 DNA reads TGTGCCAGCAGTGAAAGGTGGACAGGACTCTACGAGCAGTACTTC. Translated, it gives CASSERWTGLYEQYF.

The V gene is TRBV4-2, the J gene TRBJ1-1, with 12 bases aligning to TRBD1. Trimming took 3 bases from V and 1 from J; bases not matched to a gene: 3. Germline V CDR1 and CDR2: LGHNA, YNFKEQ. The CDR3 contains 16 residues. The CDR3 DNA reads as TGTGCCAGCAGCCACGGGACAGGGGGCGCGAACACTGAAGCTTTCTTT. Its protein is CASSHGTGGANTEAFF.

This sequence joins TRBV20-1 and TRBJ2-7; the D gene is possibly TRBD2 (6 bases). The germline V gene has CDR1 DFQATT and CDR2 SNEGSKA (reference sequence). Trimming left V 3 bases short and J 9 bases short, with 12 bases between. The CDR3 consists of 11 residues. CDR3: CSASDRERQYF. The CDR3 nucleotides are TGCAGTGCTAGTGATCGGGAGCGGCAGTACTTC.

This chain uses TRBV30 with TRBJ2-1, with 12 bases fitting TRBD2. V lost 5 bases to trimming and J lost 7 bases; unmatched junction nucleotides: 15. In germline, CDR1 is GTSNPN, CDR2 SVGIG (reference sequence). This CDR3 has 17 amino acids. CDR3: CAWQNRASGGARNEQFF. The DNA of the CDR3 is TGTGCCTGGCAAAACAGGGCTAGCGGGGGGGCTAGGAATGAGCAGTTCTTC.

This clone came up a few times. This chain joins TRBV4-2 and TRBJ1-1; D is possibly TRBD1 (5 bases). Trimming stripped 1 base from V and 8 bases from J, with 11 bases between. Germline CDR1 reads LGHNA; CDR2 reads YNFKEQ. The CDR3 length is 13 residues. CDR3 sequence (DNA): TGTGCCAGCAGCCAAGTGACGGAGGGGGAAGCTTTCTTT. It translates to CASSQVTEGEAFF.

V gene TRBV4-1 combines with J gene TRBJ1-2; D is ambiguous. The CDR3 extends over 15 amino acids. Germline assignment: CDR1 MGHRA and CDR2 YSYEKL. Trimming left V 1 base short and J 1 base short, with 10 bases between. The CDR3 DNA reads TGCGCCAGCAGCCAAGCCGGTGGCTTTAACTATGGCTACACCTTC. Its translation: CASSQAGGFNYGYTF.

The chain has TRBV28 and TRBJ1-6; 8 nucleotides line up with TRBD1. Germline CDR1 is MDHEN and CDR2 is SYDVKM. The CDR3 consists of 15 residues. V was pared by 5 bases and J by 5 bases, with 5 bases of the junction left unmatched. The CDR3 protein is CASSEDRVNNSPLHF. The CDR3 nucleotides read TGTGCCAGCAGTGAGGACAGGGTGAATAATTCACCCCTCCACTTT.

CDR3 DNA sequence: TGTGCCAGCAGCGGGCTCGGTGGGGGGCAAGAGACCCAGTACTTC. It is translated as CASSGLGGGQETQYF. This chain uses TRBV9 with TRBJ2-5; D perhaps matches TRBD2 (6 bases). Trimming left V 3 bases short and J 2 bases short, with 14 bases between. The CDR3 is 15 amino acids. The germline V gene has CDR1 SGDLS and CDR2 YYNGEE. The full variable domain, completed using reference TRBV9 and TRBJ2-5, is DSGVTQTPKHLITATGQRVTLRCSPRSGDLSVYWYQQSLDQGLQFLIQYYNGEERAKGNILERFSAQQFPDLHSELNLSSLELGDSALYFCASSGLGGGQETQYFGPGTRLLVL.

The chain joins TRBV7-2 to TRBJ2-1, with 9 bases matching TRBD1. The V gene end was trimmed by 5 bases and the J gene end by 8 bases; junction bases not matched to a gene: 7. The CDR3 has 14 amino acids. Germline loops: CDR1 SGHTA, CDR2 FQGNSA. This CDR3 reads CASSRQGQGDEQFF. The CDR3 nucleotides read TGTGCCAGCAGCCGCCAGGGACAGGGAGATGAGCAGTTCTTC.

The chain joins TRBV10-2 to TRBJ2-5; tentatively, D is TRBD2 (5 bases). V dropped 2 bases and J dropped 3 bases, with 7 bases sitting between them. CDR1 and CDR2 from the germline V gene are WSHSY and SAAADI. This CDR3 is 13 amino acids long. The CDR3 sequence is CASSEAGKETQYF. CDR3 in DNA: TGCGCCAGCAGTGAGGCGGGTAAAGAGACCCAGTACTTC.